Included here is one TCR beta chain sequence, with context. This clonotype was detected ten times or more. Its cognate antigen has yet to be identified. An end of the junction does not agree with germline; a read error may underlie this. The cysteine opens and the phenylalanine closes a CDR3 of 11 amino acids. Only CDR3 DNA remains: 33 bases, in frame from the first base. Via the germline V gene (reference sequence), CDR1 is DFQATT and CDR2 SNEGSKA. Healthy controls were blood bank volunteers in Maryland, USA. Libraries from unsorted PBMCs were made from 2 million PBMCs kept in RNAlater at -80 degrees C until RNA extraction. Peripheral blood was subjected to Ficoll-Hypaque density gradient centrifugation to isolate PBMCs, which were then cryopreserved in liquid nitrogen. This entry comes from a study of neurological immune-mediated disorders (dated by TCRdb to between 2019 and 2020). At the level of the whole study: Using UMI-based sequencing, the study compared peripheral blood TCR-beta repertoires from patients with HTLV-I-associated myelopathy (HAM/TSP), patients with multiple sclerosis, and healthy controls. The cohort comprised roughly 69 subjects: around 15 HAM/TSP patients, some 34 multiple sclerosis patients and around 20 healthy controls. Alongside PBMC samples, the set of more than 85 TCR-beta libraries contained longitudinal samples, technical triplicates, and paired CD4+ and CD8+ T-cell subsets that had been sorted. Study-wide findings and limitations: No identical CDR3 amino acid sequences were found to be shared among expanded clones across subjects, suggesting that TCR-beta repertoires were private in all groups. TCR clonal expansion was highest in HAM/TSP patients and lowest in MS patients, with MS patients falling below even healthy controls.

cDNA was synthesized by template-switch 5'RACE using a primer carrying a 10-nucleotide random unique molecular identifier by which each TCR transcript was tagged. Every sequencing run covered 15-18 subjects and yielded more than 160 million TCR-beta sequences. Total RNA was extracted with the RNeasy kit. The KAPA Real-time Library Amplification kit was used to amplify TCR-beta VDJ regions with primers targeting the TCR constant region and the 5'RACE anchor. Sample indexes and Illumina adaptors were added in a first PCR, after which library yield was increased in a second PCR. The roughly 650 bp TCR product was size-selected on a 2% E-gel SizeSelection system after Ampure bead purification. Before pooling, library quality was assessed on a Bioanalyzer, concentration was determined with Qubit, and library quantification was performed with the Kapa Library Quantification kit. An Illumina HiSeq 2500 sequenced the libraries paired-end 2 x 150 bp. To increase sequence diversity, roughly 24-31% phiX was spiked into each library pool. Concerning the study's data processing: The UMI-based MiGEC pipeline processed quality-filtered reads and removed over 75% of raw TCR sequences during error correction. IMGT germline references were used for alignment of VDJ genes, and clonotypes were defined by a unique CDR3 amino acid sequence together with V-J genes. Clonal expansion, Shannon diversity, and CDR3 relatedness (CalcPairwiseDistances, ClusterSamples) were evaluated with VDJtools, and phylogenetic trees were built with CLCbio workbench. A clone was classed as expanded if it had 8 or more unique UMIs, a cutoff based on coefficient-of-variation modelling across technical triplicates. TCRdb ran its own pipeline on the public reads, namely fastp trimming at Q25 and MiXCR clone calling, and kept in-frame beta chains. Under each unique CDR3 protein, matching rows form one entry showing the most common genes and DNA. TCRdb, not the authors, supplied the V and J calls. For this sample there are about 77,000 distinct CDR3 sequences; about 9% appear just once. 1.7% of the sample goes to the ten largest clones.

Sequencing was done on a sample of PBMCs. The rearrangement combines TRBV20-1 with TRBJ2-7; the D segment is perhaps TRBD1 or TRBD2, each sharing 5 matched bases. The sequence came from a man in his fifties or sixties in good health. The nucleotide sequence reads as follows: TGCAGTGCTAGCTACCCGGGACCAGTCTTATTC. This codes for CSASYPGPVLF.